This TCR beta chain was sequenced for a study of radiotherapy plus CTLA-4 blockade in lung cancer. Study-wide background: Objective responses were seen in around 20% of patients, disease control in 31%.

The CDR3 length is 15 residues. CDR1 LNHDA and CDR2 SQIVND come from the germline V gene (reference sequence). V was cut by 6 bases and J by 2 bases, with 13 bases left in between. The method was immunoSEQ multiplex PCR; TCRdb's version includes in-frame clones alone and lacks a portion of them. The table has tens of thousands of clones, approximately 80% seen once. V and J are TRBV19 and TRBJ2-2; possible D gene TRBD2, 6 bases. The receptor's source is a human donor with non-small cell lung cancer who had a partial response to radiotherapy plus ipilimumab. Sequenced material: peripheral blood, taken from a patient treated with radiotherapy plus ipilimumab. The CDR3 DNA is TGTGCCAGTAGAGGACTACAACGAAACACCGGGGAGCTGTTTTTT. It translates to CASRGLQRNTGELFF.